This T cell receptor beta chain was found in a study (TCRdb year 2016). The library was made by RT-PCR. Sequencing used an Illumina MiSeq. TCRdb took the public reads, trimmed them with fastp at Q25, ran MiXCR for clone calling and kept in-frame beta chains. Rows are combined by CDR3 protein, so each entry shows the most common genes and DNA. The sample table records about 700,000 distinct CDR3 sequences; more than 13% of these occur just once. 3.6% of the sample is in the top ten clones. CDR1 and CDR2, per the germline V gene, are MRHNA and SNTAGT. The junction shows trimming of 0 bases on V and 3 bases on J, plus 3 bases between the germline ends. Reading from cysteine to phenylalanine, the CDR3 counts 13 amino acids. Of all the DNA, just the CDR3 is kept, 39 bases in frame from base 1. This clonotype was found many times. There is no known antigen for this receptor. Qualities for individual bases were not recorded, and no much larger clone is one base off.

The sequence was obtained from a female donor in good health, serving as a healthy control. The rearrangement combines TRBV6-4 with TRBJ1-5; no D segment can be confidently identified. Sample: memory CD4+ T cells from blood. DNA sequence: TGTGCCAGCAGTGACTCGCCCAATCAGCCCCAGCATTTT. Translated, it gives CASSDSPNQPQHF.